This T cell receptor beta chain was sequenced during a study of identical twins listed by TCRdb under 2016. General notes on the study: To test whether fetal clonotypes persist, the study used deep sequencing on TCR alpha and beta repertoires from monozygotic twins, unrelated adults of various ages, and cord blood. To rule out contamination, replicate twin experiments were performed at different times with different library preparation protocols. What the study reported, not specific to this receptor: Fewer insertions were carried by abundant cord blood beta clonotypes, a similar but weaker trend appeared in young adult naive repertoires, and no such trend appeared in memory repertoires. Recombination models systematically underestimated out-of-frame TCR alpha sharing in monozygotic twins but agreed with sharing between unrelated individuals. Because the same donors could not be followed over many years, the conclusions relied on cross-sectional statistical analysis. Invariant T cells such as MAIT and iNKT could partly confound zero-insertion analyses, although diverse VJ usage argued against such confounding for most clonotypes. Out-of-frame TCR alpha sequences shared between twins showed an excess of low generation-probability sequences compared with coincidental sharing between unrelated individuals. In beta out-of-frame sequences, excess twin sharing was weaker, because having fewer shared sequences lowered the signal-to-noise ratio.

Library construction relied on 5' RACE. These reads were obtained on an Illumina HiSeq 2000. Template switching introduced a universal primer binding site; the final cDNA contained a unique molecular identifier, enabling accurate counting of TCR cDNA molecules. First-strand cDNA for TCR alpha and beta chains was synthesized from specific primers in the conserved constant-segment region. To control for contamination, every cDNA library carried two barcodes: a SMART-Mk sample barcode plus Illumina barcodes. TruSeq adapter sequences and Illumina sample barcodes were added in two successive PCR steps. Sequencing of the TCR alpha and beta cDNA libraries was done on the Illumina HiSeq platform using custom primers. On the authors' methods: Unique molecular identifiers were extracted from raw reads with MiGEC, and CDR3 positions were determined with MiXCR. For each individual, recombination models were inferred using an EM algorithm with the repgenHMM and IGoR tools. The analysis of shared clonotypes was done with the tcR package in R, with sharing normalized by the product of cloneset sizes. Out-of-frame nonproductive sequences were analyzed to study raw recombination free of thymic and clonal selection effects. The public reads were run again by TCRdb, first through fastp at Q25 and then through MiXCR, and only productive beta chains were kept. Each entry is one CDR3 protein sequence, shown with its most common DNA and genes. TCRdb, not the authors, supplied the V and J calls. The sample data list hundreds of thousands of distinct CDR3 sequences, and about 20% of these were observed just once. In total, the top ten clones hold roughly 14% of the sample.

Only healthy Caucasian donors were included. Three pairs of female monozygotic twins, all aged about 18 to 30 years, were included in the twin cohort. RNA for TCR libraries was isolated from peripheral blood mononuclear cells. The CDR3 covers 19 residues, taking in both the cysteine and the phenylalanine. Left in the record is the CDR3 DNA by itself, 57 bases read in frame from the first base. Relative to germline, V is 4 bases shorter and J is 0 bases shorter, with 19 bases between their ends. This clonotype was picked up one time. Its antigen remains undetermined. It has no much larger one-base neighbor in the sample; base qualities were not kept. Support from one read is weak. A further study also used this sample, focusing on T cells expressing NK-cell markers. The other study reports the following: TCR beta-chain repertoires were profiled in sorted CD3+CD56+NKG2C+, CD3+CD56+NKG2C- and CD3+CD56-NKG2C+ T-cell subsets from fewer than 10 donors. Seven of the eight sequenced donors were HCMV-seropositive and one was HCMV-seronegative. In several experiments an anti-gammadeltaTCR antibody was added to restrict sorting to alphabetaTCR-expressing T cells. In over 5 donors, the dominant CD3+CD56+NKG2C+ clonotypes were among the top 10 CD8+ clonotypes and accounted for 1.0-7.0% of CD8+ T cells. Those dominant clonotypes were again the most abundant among CD3+CD56-NKG2C+ cells in a handful of donors, at roughly 28.3-65%. Whether the expanded NKG2C-expressing T cell clones were specific for HCMV antigens was left unclear. Randomly selected healthy volunteers, three men and five women, were used as the eight sequenced donors. A commercial ELISA kit detecting HCMV-specific IgG in serum was used to determine HCMV serostatus. For several donors, bulk peripheral blood T-cell repertoires were also sequenced from unsorted PBMC. MIGEC was used to demultiplex reads and group reads by UMI, and MiTCR was used to assemble and quantify clonotypes. To remove erroneous sequences, TCR cDNA sequences were retained only when supported by two or more reads. The tcR package was used for downstream repertoire analysis, with clonotypes matched between fractions based on CDR3 nucleotide sequence plus V segment. VDJmatch was used to annotate antigen specificity against VDJdb, with one amino acid substitution in CDR3 allowed.

The sequenced sample was PBMCs. The sequence came from a woman under 30 in good health. This sequence uses TRBV12-3 or TRBV12-4 and TRBJ2-6; the D gene cannot be resolved reliably. The CDR3 region: CASSSSGALTGSGANVLTF. The nucleotide sequence reads as follows: TGTGCCAGCAGTTCGTCGGGTGCCCTAACCGGCTCTGGGGCCAACGTCCTGACTTTC.